This T cell receptor beta chain derives from a study of cytomegalovirus exposure and HLA in healthy donors (dated by TCRdb to the late 2010s). The study in broad terms: An earlier analysis of some 500 of the donors reported about 250 Gb of sequence data and some 120 million unique TCR beta sequences from about 200 million T cells. An early release that covered about 640 HLA-typed donors contained 250 to 350 gigabases of sequencing data and around 85 million unique TCR sequences. The genetic ancestry cluster associated with self-reported Caucasian donors included approximately 85% of the approximately 400 genotyped donors. The study aimed to test whether cataloging public T cell receptors could reveal signatures of past pathogen exposure. The study profiled the T cell repertoires of about 720 subjects by immunosequencing and related them to cytomegalovirus serostatus. Along with the approximately 650-subject first cohort, a separate validation cohort of some 130 different subjects was used. To predict cytomegalovirus infection status, the study combined high-throughput TCR immunosequencing, statistical association of individual TCRs with disease status, and machine learning. A later analysis re-analyzed previously published TCR beta repertoires from approximately 670 donors and added high-resolution HLA genotyping to study TCR occurrence patterns. The later analysis used no new phenotypic data to find candidate immune exposures, relying instead on TCR beta sequences and their occurrence across donors. To decide whether each TCR beta V gene segment behaved as functional or pseudogenic, an earlier analysis of fewer than 750 of the donors relied on high-throughput TCR beta sequencing. Donor age, sex, ethnicity and CMV serostatus were compiled alongside the repertoire data. A later genetic analysis took genome-wide SNP genotypes for about 65% of the 666 donors and used that subset as a discovery cohort. Every repertoire in the discovery cohort had been generated on one and the same sequencing platform. HLA typing covered class I and class II loci at four-digit resolution. Typing coverage differed by locus: A, B, C, DRB1 and DQB1 were typed in about 620-630 donors, DQA1 in around 500, DPA1 in over 600, and DPB1 in 400 to 480. Because of strong linkage in the cohort, roughly five DR-DQ haplotypes were treated as single units for association and clustering. Among some 400 genotyped donors of the cohort, an average of around 240,000 unique TCR beta nucleotide sequences was sequenced per donor, of which approximately 18% were non-productive. On the study overall, not on this receptor specifically: A later analysis found that HLA-associated TCR beta chains were more clonally expanded and had lower generation probabilities than equally common non-associated chains. Across donors, most TCR sequences were observed very rarely, whereas some public TCRs were present in many individuals. At a false discovery rate of 0.05, a later analysis linked some 17,000 TCR beta sequences to specific HLA alleles. The presence/absence analyses assumed that sequencing depth was roughly uniform across donors, and that assumption may not be true. When HLA alleles, especially DR and DQ, strongly co-occurred, TCR associations were difficult to assign to individual alleles. An earlier analysis of approximately 530 of the donors showed that most TCR beta V segments appeared in productive rearrangements either about 87% or about 30% of the time, which broadly matched IMGT annotations. Several of the top co-occurrence clusters appeared to be linked to parvovirus B19, influenza, CMV and Epstein-Barr virus, according to a later analysis. A group of highly shared sequence variants was considered likely to be a technical artifact of the sequencing pipeline. In this cohort, only TCR beta chains were sequenced, and detectable features were limited by the absence of alpha or paired-chain data. The authors suggested that the approach could potentially be extended to other disease states and immunological phenotypes. The study gave a list of 150 to 200 TCR beta chains associated with cytomegalovirus. Most CMV-associated TCR beta chains appeared to be HLA-restricted in a later analysis, and the HLA associations seemed to be driven largely by CMV exposure. A further reported finding was that TCR beta sequences accurately predicted the HLA-A and HLA-B alleles for most subjects in the first cohort. Three of the identified cytomegalovirus-associated TCR beta chains were confirmed in vitro to be specific for cytomegalovirus antigens. According to a later analysis, TCR association rates differed among HLA loci, with DRB1 alleles showing the most associated TCRs and HLA-C alleles showing the fewest. Linkage disequilibrium might explain the correlated functional status among segregating V segments, but an unknown experimental factor could not be excluded. A later genetic analysis associated a missense DCLRE1C variant with V-gene and J-gene trimming of TCR beta chains, and an independent cohort replicated the association. HLA typing was unavailable for some donors at each locus, so association tests used only the typed subset. For the cohort, immune exposure information was limited to CMV serostatus. The classifier was reported to diagnose cytomegalovirus status with high specificity and sensitivity in both the original and validation cohorts. According to a later genetic analysis, donors in an Asian-associated ancestry cluster had fewer N-insertions in productive TCRs than the approximately 610-donor mean. The earlier analysis of 587 of the donors excluded approximately 17 rarely observed V segments, including chromosome 9 orphons, because counts were too low.

The cohort comprised 550 to 700 healthy bone marrow donors. At the time of sampling, every cohort member was nominally healthy, though immune exposures that went unrecorded were likely present. The donor tested CMV seronegative, placing the donor among the 350 or so seronegative members of the cohort. Every donor gave a peripheral blood sample, and the peripheral blood mononuclear cells from that sample were used for TCR beta sequencing. The Qiagen DNeasy Blood Extraction Kit was used to extract genomic DNA from the blood cell samples. Details on this clone: The specificity of this receptor is unknown. Per-nucleotide qualities are absent, and no much larger clonotype sits a single base away.

Libraries were constructed by the immunoSEQ multiplex PCR assay. The multiplex PCR relied on a mix of 60 forward primers for TCR Vbeta segments and 13 reverse primers for TCR Jbeta segments. A multiplex PCR assay on genomic DNA amplified the CDR3 region of rearranged TCR beta genes. The Illumina HiSeq System was used to sequence the amplified TCR beta libraries as 87-base-pair reads. The source study handled its data this way. Across the 670 or so repertoires, a later analysis counted some 81 million unique TCR beta chains, roughly 11 million of which were shared by at least two donors. Raw reads were error-corrected and collapsed into unique sequences by a nearest-neighbor algorithm in which closely related sequences were merged to remove PCR and sequencing errors. CDR3 sequences were aligned to IMGT reference sequences to assign V, D and J gene segments. Each retained sequence needed at least a six-nucleotide match to both a V gene segment and a J gene segment. Rearrangements were called productive when the CDR3 lacked stop codons and stayed in frame with V and J; all others were non-productive. Following IMGT convention, CDR3 was defined as the stretch from the second conserved V-encoded cysteine to the conserved J-encoded phenylalanine. The earlier analysis of 550 to 650 of the donors excluded any sequence lacking an unambiguous match to a single V gene segment. An earlier analysis of some 500 of the donors classified V segments as functional when productive rearrangements were above 56.7% and as segregating when the standard deviation between donors was above 5%. A statistical classification framework was built to diagnose cytomegalovirus status from the catalog of TCR beta chain sequences. In a later analysis, TCR nucleotide sequences were compared against IMGT/GENE-DB human TR gene sequences so that V and J genes could be assigned. A later analysis assigned CDR3 sequences and most-parsimonious VDJ recombination scenarios with the TCRdist pipeline. In a later analysis, each TCR beta chain was defined by its CDR3 amino acid sequence together with its V-gene family, and reads without a unique V-gene family were excluded. A later analysis removed 592 highly shared, low-generation-probability nucleotide sequences to deal with suspected cross-contamination and a sequencing artifact. A later analysis calculated a clonal expansion index for each public chain from normalized within-repertoire ranks of inferred template counts. Generation probabilities in a later analysis came from a VDJ recombination model fitted to out-of-frame rearrangements, and those results were checked against IGoR. Hypergeometric tests were used in a later analysis to score TCR-TCR, TCR-HLA and TCR-CMV co-occurrence, with a repertoire-size bias correction applied to the TCR pairs. A later analysis estimated false discovery rates by permuting HLA or CMV assignments 20 times. In a later analysis, co-occurring TCRs were grouped with DBSCAN, and TCRdist sequence similarity was added when clustering was performed within HLA-allele-positive subsets. Repertoires with fewer than 30,000 or more than 120,000 public chains were left out of co-occurrence clustering, as were five repertoires with anomalous nucleotide sharing. TCRdb holds this immuneACCESS table with in-frame rearrangements only. Some clones are missing; in checked studies, unresolved V genes explain under half, and the rest has no known cause. That table gives V, J and clone size, and the DNA gave D and trimming. A total of 130,000 or so clones appear in this sample, over 60% of them only once. The ten top clones hold roughly 1.4% of the sample.

This TCR was sampled from a man between 18 and 35 years old in good health and CMV-seronegative. Sequences were obtained from PBMCs.

The CDR3 corresponds to CASSFTSTGGDGYTF. The DNA is TGTGCCAGCAGCTTTACCTCGACAGGGGGCGATGGCTACACCTTC. The chain couples TRBV27 to TRBJ1-2, and 10 bases in between align with TRBD1. The CDR3, from cysteine to phenylalanine, totals 15 residues. Here the CDR3 DNA is all that survives: 45 bases in frame from base 1. V is cut back by 6 bases and J by 6 bases, with 10 bases in the junction unmatched. The germline V gene (reference sequence) gives CDR1 as MNHEY and CDR2 as SMNVEV.